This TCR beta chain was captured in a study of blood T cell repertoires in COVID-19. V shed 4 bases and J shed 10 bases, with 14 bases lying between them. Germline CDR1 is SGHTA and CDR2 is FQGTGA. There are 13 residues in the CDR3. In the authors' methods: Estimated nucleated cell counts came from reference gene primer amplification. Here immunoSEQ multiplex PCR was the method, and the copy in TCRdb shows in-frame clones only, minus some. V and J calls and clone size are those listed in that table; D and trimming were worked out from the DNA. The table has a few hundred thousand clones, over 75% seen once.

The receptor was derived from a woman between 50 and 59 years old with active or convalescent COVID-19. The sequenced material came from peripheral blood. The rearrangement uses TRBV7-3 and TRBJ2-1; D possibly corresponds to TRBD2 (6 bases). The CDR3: CASSSLTSLEQFF. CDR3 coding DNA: TGTGCCAGCAGCTCTCTGACTAGTCTGGAGCAGTTCTTC. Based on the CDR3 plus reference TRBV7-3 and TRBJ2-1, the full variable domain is GAGVSQTPSNKVTEKGKYVELRCDPISGHTALYWYRQSLGQGPEFLIYFQGTGAADDSGLPNDRFFAVRPEGSVSTLKIQRTERGDSAVYLCASSSLTSLEQFFGPGTRLTVL.